This passage covers 8 T cell receptor beta chains from one sample sequenced in a study of blood T cell repertoires in COVID-19. Measured with immunoSEQ multiplex PCR; TCRdb has only the in-frame clones, and not every one. The sample has approximately 59,000 clones, roughly four fifths seen once; the top ten hold over 25%. Sequencing was performed on peripheral blood. These receptors all come from a man aged 60 to 69 with COVID-19, enrolled during active disease.

The chain uses TRBV20-1 and TRBJ1-6; D is possibly TRBD1 (6 bases). The CDR3 extends over 12 amino acids. CDR1 is DFQATT and CDR2 is SNEGSKA in the germline V gene (reference sequence). V lost 4 bases, J lost 7 bases, and 8 bases lay in between. The CDR3 DNA is TGCAGTGCTAATGACAGGAATTCACCCCTCCACTTT. Its translation is CSANDRNSPLHF.

This chain uses TRBV18 with TRBJ1-1; 7 bases are a match to TRBD1. This CDR3 is 15 amino acids long. Germline trimming cut 4 bases from V and 3 bases from J; bases unmatched to any gene: 8. Per germline, CDR1 KGHSH and CDR2 LQKENI. The CDR3 DNA is TGTGCCAGCTCACTCACGACAGGGCGGGACACTGAAGCTTTCTTT. This gives the protein CASSLTTGRDTEAFF.

The chain is built from TRBV9 and TRBJ2-7; maybe TRBD2 (5 bases). The V end lost 3 bases, the J end lost 9 bases, and 13 bases lay between the germline ends. Germline V CDR1 and CDR2: SGDLS, YYNGEE. The CDR3 length is 12 residues. CDR3 residues: CASSADGVRQYF. In nucleotides, the CDR3 is TGTGCCAGCAGCGCCGACGGGGTTCGGCAGTACTTC.

In this sample, this clone turned up once. This chain joins TRBV5-5 and TRBJ2-3; 8 bases agree with TRBD1. From germline, CDR1 is SGHKS and CDR2 YYEKEE (reference sequence). V lost 3 bases to trimming and J lost 6 bases; unmatched junction nucleotides: 9. This CDR3 spans 15 amino acids. This CDR3 reads CASSWGDRSTDTQYF. CDR3 nucleotides: TGTGCCAGCAGCTGGGGGGACAGGAGTACGGATACGCAGTATTTT.

The V and J genes are TRBV5-4 and TRBJ2-3; 7 nucleotides align to TRBD2. V lost 0 bases, J lost 2 bases, and 6 bases stayed unmatched. The CDR3 has 16 amino acids. Per germline, CDR1 SGHNT and CDR2 YYREEE (reference sequence). This CDR3 is CASSLAPGGPTDTQYF. The CDR3 DNA reads as TGTGCCAGCAGCTTGGCCCCGGGGGGACCCACAGATACGCAGTATTTT.

The chain recombines TRBV7-6 with TRBJ2-7; 14 nucleotides align to TRBD2. Germline CDR1 and CDR2: SGHVS and FNYEAQ. The CDR3 is made up of 16 amino acids. The trim removed 5 bases at V and 2 bases at J, leaving 5 bases unmatched. The CDR3 here is CASSAGTSGSPYEQYF. The DNA of the CDR3 is TGTGCCAGCAGCGCAGGGACTAGCGGGAGCCCCTACGAGCAGTACTTC.

This clone was detected a few times. The chain is built from TRBV9 and TRBJ2-3; tentatively, D is TRBD1 (6 bases). Deletions cut 3 bases from V and 4 bases from J, with 9 bases between. The CDR3 extends over 13 amino acids. Germline values: CDR1 SGDLS, CDR2 YYNGEE. The CDR3 loop reads CASSDRVADTQYF. For the CDR3, the DNA is TGTGCCAGCAGCGACAGGGTGGCAGATACGCAGTATTTT.

The V gene is TRBV2, the J gene TRBJ2-5; possible D gene TRBD1, 7 bases. Trimming shortened V by 11 bases and J by 4 bases, and 26 bases separated the two germline ends. CDR1 SNHLY and CDR2 FYNNEI come from the germline V gene. The CDR3 loop spans 16 amino acids. CDR3 amino acids: CAGSGLGRGVGETQYF. DNA of the CDR3: TGTGCCGGGAGCGGGCTTGGCAGGGGGGTGGGAGAGACCCAGTACTTC.